One sample yielded the 17 T cell receptor beta chains listed below, sequenced in a study of blood T cell repertoires in COVID-19. Method: immunoSEQ multiplex PCR; TCRdb's copy keeps in-frame clones and lacks some. The table records some 120,000 clones, approximately 80% of them present only once. Sequenced material: peripheral blood. The source is a man older than 75 with acute or convalescent COVID-19.

This clone was seen a few times. The chain links TRBV2 to TRBJ1-4, with a weak D call TRBD1 (5 bases). From germline, CDR1 is SNHLY and CDR2 FYNNEI. V was shortened by 3 bases and J by 7 bases, with 15 bases between the two germline ends. This CDR3 contains 15 residues. CDR3 in DNA: TGTGCCAGCAGTGACGAGACAGATATTTTTGAAAAACTGTTTTTT. Translating it yields CASSDETDIFEKLFF.

This clone was found many times. V is TRBV5-6 and J is TRBJ1-1, with 9 bases fitting TRBD1. CDR3 length equals 15 residues. V lost 5 bases and J lost 1; bases outside the gene matches: 6. Per the germline V gene, CDR1 is SGHDT and CDR2 is YYEEEE. The CDR3 DNA follows: TGTGCCAGCAGTTACAGGGGGCTTCAGAACACTGAAGCTTTCTTT. As protein: CASSYRGLQNTEAFF.

This chain connects TRBV6-5 to TRBJ2-7; 12 nucleotides agree with TRBD2. The length of the CDR3 is 15 residues. With 5 bases clipped from V and 2 bases from J, the junction kept 4 bases outside the gene matches. CDR1 and CDR2 (germline): MNHEY, SVGAGI. The CDR3 DNA sequence: TGTGCCAGCAGTCGTTCTAGCGGGGGGGCCTACGAGCAGTACTTC. Its translation: CASSRSSGGAYEQYF.

V and J are TRBV6-5 and TRBJ1-1, with D maybe TRBD1 (6 bases). The CDR3 extends over 12 amino acids. Germline V gives CDR1 MNHEY, CDR2 SVGAGI. Trimming stripped 6 bases from V and 5 bases from J, with 10 bases between. The CDR3 sequence: CASRQTGTEAFF. CDR3 coding DNA: TGTGCCAGCAGACAAACAGGGACTGAAGCTTTCTTT.

The gene calls are TRBV21-1 and TRBJ1-2. TRBV21-1 is given as a pseudogene. The length of the CDR3 is 13 residues. The CDR3 region is CASSKGAVYGYTF. The DNA of the CDR3 is TGTGCCAGCAGCAAAGGAGCCGTATATGGCTACACCTTC.

CDR3 amino acids: CASSVGFVYSGNTIYF. CDR3 DNA sequence: TGTGCCAGCAGCGTAGGTTTTGTATACTCTGGAAACACCATATATTTT. The chain couples TRBV9 to TRBJ1-3, with D unresolved. V lost 0 bases to trimming and J lost 0 bases, with 10 bases between them. CDR1 is SGDLS, CDR2 YYNGEE, per germline. The CDR3 has 16 residues.

This clone was recorded at least ten times. The CDR3 protein is CASSPGTGVSPLHF. In nucleotides, the CDR3 is TGTGCCAGCAGCCCCGGGACAGGGGTTTCACCCCTCCACTTT. V gene TRBV28 combines with J gene TRBJ1-6; 10 nucleotides match TRBD1. Per the germline V gene, CDR1 is MDHEN and CDR2 is SYDVKM. There are 14 residues in the CDR3. Trimming cost V 6 bases and J 9 bases; bases outside gene matches: 5. The variable domain in full, completed from reference TRBV28 and TRBJ1-6, reads DVKVTQSSRYLVKRTGEKVFLECVQDMDHENMFWYRQDPGLGLRLIYFSYDVKMKEKGDIPEGYSVSREKKERFSLILESASTNQTSMYLCASSPGTGVSPLHFGNGTRLTVT.

This clone occurred once. J is TRBJ2-3 and V is TRBV5-1, with D possibly matching TRBD1 (5 bases). The V and J ends lost 1 base and 2 bases respectively, with 11 bases between them. The germline V gene has CDR1 SGHRS and CDR2 YFSETQ. The CDR3 is made up of 15 amino acids. CDR3: CASSLRGLFTDTQYF. CDR3 nucleotide sequence: TGCGCCAGCAGCTTGAGGGGCCTATTCACAGATACGCAGTATTTT.

This clone has a handful of counts. This rearrangement joins TRBV28 to TRBJ2-7, with 9 positions matching TRBD1. Per the germline V gene, CDR1 is MDHEN and CDR2 is SYDVKM. This CDR3 has 16 amino acids. With 7 bases clipped from V and 4 bases from J, the junction kept 14 bases outside the gene matches. CDR3 sequence: CASTPSRDRAPYEQYF. The CDR3 coding sequence is TGTGCCAGCACCCCCTCCCGGGACAGGGCTCCGTACGAGCAGTACTTC.

The V gene is TRBV4-2, the J gene TRBJ2-3, with TRBD1 as a possible D gene (5 bases). CDR1 LGHNA and CDR2 YNFKEQ come from the germline V gene. The CDR3 loop spans 20 amino acids. Trimming left V 3 bases short and J 2 bases short, with 27 bases between. CDR3 region: CASSHFQGFKDPKHTDTQYF. In DNA, the CDR3 is TGTGCCAGCAGCCATTTTCAGGGTTTTAAGGACCCCAAGCACACAGATACGCAGTATTTT.

The gene calls are TRBV12-5 and TRBJ2-3; unclear D gene. This CDR3 spans 12 amino acids. The V end was cut by 2 bases, the J end by 5 bases, with 5 bases between. CDR1 and CDR2 (germline): LGHNT, FRNRAP. CDR3 in amino acids: CASGLSLDTQYF. CDR3 DNA sequence: TGTGCTAGTGGTTTGTCCCTAGATACGCAGTATTTT.

This rearrangement joins TRBV19 to TRBJ2-3; D is uncertain. This CDR3 spans 13 amino acids. The germline V and J ends were trimmed by 6 bases and 1 base, with 8 bases remaining between them. Germline V CDR1 and CDR2: LNHDA, SQIVND (reference sequence). The CDR3 reads CASSPTGTDTQYF. The CDR3 region has the DNA TGTGCCAGTAGCCCGACTGGCACAGATACGCAGTATTTT. The full variable domain, its missing parts supplied by reference TRBV19 and TRBJ2-3, is DGGITQSPKYLFRKEGQNVTLSCEQNLNHDAMYWYRQDPGQGLRLIYYSQIVNDFQKGDIAEGYSVSREKKESFPLTVTSAQKNPTAFYLCASSPTGTDTQYFGPGTRLTVL.

Only a few counts were recorded for this clone. This chain links TRBV19 with TRBJ2-6; D is unresolved. CDR1 and CDR2 from the germline V gene are LNHDA and SQIVND (reference sequence). Deletions cut 3 bases from V and 2 bases from J, with 2 bases between. CDR3 length: 13 residues. The CDR3 region is CASSIAGANVLTF. CDR3 coding DNA: TGTGCCAGTAGTATCGCTGGGGCCAACGTCCTGACTTTC.

This sequence joins TRBV5-4 and TRBJ2-1; no clear D. Germline V gene data show CDR1 as SGHNT and CDR2 as YYREEE (reference sequence). The V end was cut by 1 base, the J end by 0 bases, with 8 bases between. CDR3 size: 15 residues. In nucleotides, the CDR3 is TGTGCCAGCAGCTTGAAAAGAGACTCCTACAATGAGCAGTTCTTC. It is translated as CASSLKRDSYNEQFF.

The chain links TRBV2 to TRBJ2-2; a weak D match, TRBD1 (6 bases). The V and J ends lost 6 bases and 7 bases respectively, with 15 bases between them. This CDR3 has 14 amino acids. The germline V gene has CDR1 SNHLY and CDR2 FYNNEI. CDR3 region: CASSKTGVGGELFF. CDR3 nucleotide sequence: TGTGCCAGCAGCAAGACAGGTGTTGGCGGGGAGCTGTTTTTT.

The chain uses TRBV27 and TRBJ2-7; D unresolved. Trimming pared 0 bases from V and 0 bases from J, leaving 12 bases between. Germline V gene sequence: CDR1 MNHEY, CDR2 SMNVEV (reference sequence). This CDR3 comprises 16 residues. As DNA, the CDR3 is TGTGCCAGCAGTTTATCCGGAGTACTTAGCTCCTACGAGCAGTACTTC. Translated: CASSLSGVLSSYEQYF.

The rearrangement links TRBV19 to TRBJ1-4; D not resolved. Germline CDR1 LNHDA, CDR2 SQIVND (reference sequence). The V end was cut by 7 bases, the J end by 3 bases, with 9 bases between. The CDR3 has 13 amino acids. CDR3 in amino acids: CASTAGANEKLFF. CDR3 DNA: TGTGCCAGTACCGCGGGAGCTAATGAAAAACTGTTTTTT.